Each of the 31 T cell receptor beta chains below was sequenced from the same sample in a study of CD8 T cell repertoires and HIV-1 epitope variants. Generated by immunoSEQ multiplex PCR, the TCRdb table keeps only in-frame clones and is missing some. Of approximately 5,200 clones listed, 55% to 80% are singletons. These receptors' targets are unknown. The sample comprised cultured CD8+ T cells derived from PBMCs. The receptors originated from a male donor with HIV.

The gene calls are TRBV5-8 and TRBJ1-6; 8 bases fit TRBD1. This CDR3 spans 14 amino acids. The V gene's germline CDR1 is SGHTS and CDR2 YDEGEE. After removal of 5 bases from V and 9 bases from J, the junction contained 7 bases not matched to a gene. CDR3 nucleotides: TGTGCCAGCAGTCGAGACAGGGGTGGTTCACCCCTCCACTTT. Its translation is CASSRDRGGSPLHF.

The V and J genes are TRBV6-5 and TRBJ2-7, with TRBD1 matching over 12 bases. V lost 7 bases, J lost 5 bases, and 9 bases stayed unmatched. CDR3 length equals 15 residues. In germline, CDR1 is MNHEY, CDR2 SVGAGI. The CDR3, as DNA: TGTGCCAGCACCAACCCGGGACAGGGGGCTAACGAGCAGTACTTC. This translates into CASTNPGQGANEQYF.

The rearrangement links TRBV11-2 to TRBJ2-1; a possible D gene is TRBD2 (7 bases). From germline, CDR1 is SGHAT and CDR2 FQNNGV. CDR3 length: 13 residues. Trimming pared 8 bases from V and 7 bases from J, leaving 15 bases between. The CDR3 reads CASHRGGGNEQFF. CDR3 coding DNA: TGTGCCAGCCATAGGGGGGGAGGTAATGAGCAGTTCTTC.

Here the CDR3 DNA reads TGCGCCAGCAGCCAAGGAGGAAGGAACACTGAAGCTTTCTTT. The encoded protein is CASSQGGRNTEAFF. This chain links TRBV4-3 with TRBJ1-1; D uncertain. The CDR3 covers 14 residues. Deletions cut 1 base from V and 1 base from J, with 7 bases between. Germline V gene lookup returns CDR1 LGHNA and CDR2 YSLEER.

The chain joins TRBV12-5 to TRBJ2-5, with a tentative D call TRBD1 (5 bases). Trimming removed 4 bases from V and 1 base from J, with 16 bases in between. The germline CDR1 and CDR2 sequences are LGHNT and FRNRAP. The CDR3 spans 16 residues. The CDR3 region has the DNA TGTGCTAGTGGTTCCACCTCCGACAGTACCCAAGAGACCCAGTACTTC. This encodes CASGSTSDSTQETQYF.

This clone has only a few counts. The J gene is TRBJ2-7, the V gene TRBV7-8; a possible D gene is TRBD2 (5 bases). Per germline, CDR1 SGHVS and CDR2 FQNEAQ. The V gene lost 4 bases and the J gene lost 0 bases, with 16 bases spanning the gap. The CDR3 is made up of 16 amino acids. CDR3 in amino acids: CASSSPWERNSYEQYF. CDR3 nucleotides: TGTGCCAGCAGCTCCCCTTGGGAGCGGAACTCCTACGAGCAGTACTTC.

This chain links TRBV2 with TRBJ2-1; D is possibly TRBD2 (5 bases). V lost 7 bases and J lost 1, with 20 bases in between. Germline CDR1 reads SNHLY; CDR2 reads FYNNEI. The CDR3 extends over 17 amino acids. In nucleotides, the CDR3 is TGTGCCAGCATTACCCCCCGGAGAGGGATATCCTACAATGAGCAGTTCTTC. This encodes CASITPRRGISYNEQFF.

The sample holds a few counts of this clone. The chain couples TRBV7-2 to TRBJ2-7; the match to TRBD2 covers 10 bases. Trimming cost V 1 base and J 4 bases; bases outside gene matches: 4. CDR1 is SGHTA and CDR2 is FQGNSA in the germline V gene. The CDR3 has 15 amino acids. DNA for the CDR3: TGTGCCAGCAGCTTAGTCGGGACTAGCGCTTACGAGCAGTACTTC. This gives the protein CASSLVGTSAYEQYF.

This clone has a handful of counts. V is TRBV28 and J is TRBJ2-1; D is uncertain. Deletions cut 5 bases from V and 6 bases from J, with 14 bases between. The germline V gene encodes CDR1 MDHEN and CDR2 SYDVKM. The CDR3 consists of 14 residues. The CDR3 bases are TGTGCCAGCAGTAAACCTCTAGGATTCAATGAGCAGTTCTTC. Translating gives CASSKPLGFNEQFF. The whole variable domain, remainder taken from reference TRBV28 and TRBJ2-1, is DVKVTQSSRYLVKRTGEKVFLECVQDMDHENMFWYRQDPGLGLRLIYFSYDVKMKEKGDIPEGYSVSREKKERFSLILESASTNQTSMYLCASSKPLGFNEQFFGPGTRLTVL.

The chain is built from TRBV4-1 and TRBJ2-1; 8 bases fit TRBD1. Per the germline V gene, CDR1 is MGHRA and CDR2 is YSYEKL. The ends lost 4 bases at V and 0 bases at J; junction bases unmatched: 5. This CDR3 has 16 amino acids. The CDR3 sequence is CASSPDRGSSYNEQFF. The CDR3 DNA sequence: TGCGCCAGCAGCCCTGACAGGGGTAGCTCCTACAATGAGCAGTTCTTC.

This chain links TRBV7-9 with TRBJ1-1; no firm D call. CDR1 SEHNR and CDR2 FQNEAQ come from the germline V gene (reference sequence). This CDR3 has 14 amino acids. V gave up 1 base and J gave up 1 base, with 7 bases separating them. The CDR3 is CASSLVGGNTEAFF. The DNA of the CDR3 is TGTGCCAGCAGCTTAGTAGGCGGGAACACTGAAGCTTTCTTT.

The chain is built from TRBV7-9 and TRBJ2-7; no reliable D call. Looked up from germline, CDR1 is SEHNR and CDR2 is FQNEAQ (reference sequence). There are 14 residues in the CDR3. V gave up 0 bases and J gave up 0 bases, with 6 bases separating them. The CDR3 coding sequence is TGTGCCAGCAGCTTAGCGGGGAACTCCTACGAGCAGTACTTC. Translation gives CASSLAGNSYEQYF.

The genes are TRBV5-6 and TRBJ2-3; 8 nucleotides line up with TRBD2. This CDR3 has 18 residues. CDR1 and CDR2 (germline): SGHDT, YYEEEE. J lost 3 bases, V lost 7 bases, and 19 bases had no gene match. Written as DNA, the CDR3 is TGTGCCAGCGGCTGGGAAGGTCTGACACGGGAGGGGACAGATACGCAGTATTTT. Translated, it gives CASGWEGLTREGTDTQYF.

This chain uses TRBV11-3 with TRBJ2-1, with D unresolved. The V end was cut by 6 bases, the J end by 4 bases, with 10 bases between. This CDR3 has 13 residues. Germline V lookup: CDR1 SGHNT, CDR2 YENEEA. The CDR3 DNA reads TGTGCCAGCAGTTTCCGGTCGTACAATGAGCAGTTCTTC. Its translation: CASSFRSYNEQFF.

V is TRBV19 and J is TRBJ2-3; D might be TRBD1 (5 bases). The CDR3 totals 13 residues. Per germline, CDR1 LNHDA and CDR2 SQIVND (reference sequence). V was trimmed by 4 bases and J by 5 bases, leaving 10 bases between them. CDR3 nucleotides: TGTGCCAGTAGTACACAGGTCGGAGATACGCAGTATTTT. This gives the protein CASSTQVGDTQYF.

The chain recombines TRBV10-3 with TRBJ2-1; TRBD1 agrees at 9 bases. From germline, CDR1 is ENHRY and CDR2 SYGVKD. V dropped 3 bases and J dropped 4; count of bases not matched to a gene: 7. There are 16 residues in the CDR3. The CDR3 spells CAISDPNRGLYNEQFF. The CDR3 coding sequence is TGTGCCATCAGTGACCCCAACAGGGGGCTTTACAATGAGCAGTTCTTC.

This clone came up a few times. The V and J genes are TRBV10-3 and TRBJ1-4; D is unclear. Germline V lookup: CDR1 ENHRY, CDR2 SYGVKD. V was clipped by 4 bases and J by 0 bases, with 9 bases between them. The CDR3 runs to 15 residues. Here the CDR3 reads CAISAESATNEKLFF. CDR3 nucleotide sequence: TGTGCCATCAGTGCGGAGAGCGCAACTAATGAAAAACTGTTTTTT.

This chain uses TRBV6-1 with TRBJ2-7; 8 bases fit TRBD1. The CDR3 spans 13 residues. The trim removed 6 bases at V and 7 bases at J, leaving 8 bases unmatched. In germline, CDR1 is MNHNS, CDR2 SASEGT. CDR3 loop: CASRDREPLEQYF. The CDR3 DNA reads TGTGCCAGCAGGGACAGGGAGCCCTTAGAGCAGTACTTC.

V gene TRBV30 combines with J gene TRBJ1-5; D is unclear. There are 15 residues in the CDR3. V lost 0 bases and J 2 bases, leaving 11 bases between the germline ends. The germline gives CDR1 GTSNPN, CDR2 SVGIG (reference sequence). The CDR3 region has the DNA TGTGCCTGGAGTGTATGGGGAGAAGGCAATCAGCCCCAGCATTTT. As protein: CAWSVWGEGNQPQHF.

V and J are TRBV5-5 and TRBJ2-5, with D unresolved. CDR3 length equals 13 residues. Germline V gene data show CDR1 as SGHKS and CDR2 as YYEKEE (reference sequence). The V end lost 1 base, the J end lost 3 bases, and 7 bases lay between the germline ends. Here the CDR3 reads CASSLLREETQYF. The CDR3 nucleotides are TGTGCCAGCAGCTTGCTCCGAGAAGAGACCCAGTACTTC. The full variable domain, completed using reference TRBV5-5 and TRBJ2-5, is DAGVTQSPTHLIKTRGQQVTLRCSPISGHKSVSWYQQVLGQGPQFIFQYYEKEERGRGNFPDRFSARQFPNYSSELNVNALLLGDSALYLCASSLLREETQYFGPGTRLLVL.

The CDR3 nucleotides are TGCGCCAGCAGCTTGGGGCAGGGAGTGACCACTGAAGCTTTCTTT. Protein sequence: CASSLGQGVTTEAFF. The chain uses TRBV5-1 and TRBJ1-1; maybe TRBD1 (5 bases). V shed 0 bases and J shed 4 bases, with 13 bases lying between them. CDR3 length: 15 residues. Germline V gene sequence: CDR1 SGHRS, CDR2 YFSETQ.

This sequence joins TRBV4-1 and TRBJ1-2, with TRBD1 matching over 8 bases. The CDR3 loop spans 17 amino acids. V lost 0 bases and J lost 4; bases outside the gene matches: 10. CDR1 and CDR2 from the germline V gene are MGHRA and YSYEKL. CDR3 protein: CASSQDPQGAQSYGYTF. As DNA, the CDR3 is TGCGCCAGCAGCCAAGATCCGCAGGGGGCGCAAAGCTATGGCTACACCTTC.

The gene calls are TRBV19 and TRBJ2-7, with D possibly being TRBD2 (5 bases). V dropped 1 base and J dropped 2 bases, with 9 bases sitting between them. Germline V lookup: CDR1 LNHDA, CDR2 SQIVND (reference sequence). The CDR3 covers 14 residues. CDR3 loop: CASSIADGTYEQYF. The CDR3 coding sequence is TGTGCCAGTAGTATAGCGGACGGGACCTACGAGCAGTACTTC.

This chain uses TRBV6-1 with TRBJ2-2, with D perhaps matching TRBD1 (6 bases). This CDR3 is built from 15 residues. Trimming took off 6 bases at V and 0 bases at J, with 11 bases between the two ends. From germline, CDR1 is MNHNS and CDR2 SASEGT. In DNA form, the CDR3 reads TGTGCCAGCAGAGGACAGATACCGAACACCGGGGAGCTGTTTTTT. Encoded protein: CASRGQIPNTGELFF.

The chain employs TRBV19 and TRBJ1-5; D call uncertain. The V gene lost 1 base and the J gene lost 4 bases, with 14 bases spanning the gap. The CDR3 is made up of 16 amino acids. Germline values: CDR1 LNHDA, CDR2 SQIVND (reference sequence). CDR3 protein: CASSIGRVPGNQPQHF. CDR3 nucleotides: TGTGCCAGTAGTATAGGAAGGGTTCCGGGTAATCAGCCCCAGCATTTT.

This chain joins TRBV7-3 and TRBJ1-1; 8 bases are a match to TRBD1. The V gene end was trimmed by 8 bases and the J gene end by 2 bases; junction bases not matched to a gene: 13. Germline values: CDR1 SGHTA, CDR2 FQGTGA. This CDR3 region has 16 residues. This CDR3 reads CASRVTGVTSNTEAFF. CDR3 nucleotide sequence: TGTGCCAGCCGGGTGACAGGGGTGACGTCCAACACTGAAGCTTTCTTT.

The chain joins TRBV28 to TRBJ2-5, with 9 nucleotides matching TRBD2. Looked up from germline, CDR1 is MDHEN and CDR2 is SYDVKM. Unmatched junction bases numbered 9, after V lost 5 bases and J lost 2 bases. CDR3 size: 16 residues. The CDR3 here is CASSIIAGGRQETQYF. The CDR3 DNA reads TGTGCCAGCAGTATCATTGCGGGGGGGCGACAAGAGACCCAGTACTTC.

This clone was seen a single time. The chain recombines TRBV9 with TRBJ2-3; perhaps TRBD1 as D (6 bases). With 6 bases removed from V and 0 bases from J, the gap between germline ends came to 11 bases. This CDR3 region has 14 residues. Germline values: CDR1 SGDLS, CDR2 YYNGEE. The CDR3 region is CASKSTGSTDTQYF. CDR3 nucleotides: TGTGCCAGCAAGAGTACAGGGAGCACAGATACGCAGTATTTT.

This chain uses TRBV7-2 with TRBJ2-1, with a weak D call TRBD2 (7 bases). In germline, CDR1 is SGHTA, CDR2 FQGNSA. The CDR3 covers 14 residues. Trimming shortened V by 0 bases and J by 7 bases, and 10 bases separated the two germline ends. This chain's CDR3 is CASSLAAGANEQFF. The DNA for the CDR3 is TGTGCCAGCAGCTTAGCGGCGGGGGCGAATGAGCAGTTCTTC.

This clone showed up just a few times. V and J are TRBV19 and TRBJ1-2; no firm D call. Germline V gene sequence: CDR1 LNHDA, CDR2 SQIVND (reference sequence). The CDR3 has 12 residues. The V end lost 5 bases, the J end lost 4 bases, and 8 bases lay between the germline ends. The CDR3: CASSARSYGYTF. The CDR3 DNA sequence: TGTGCCAGTAGTGCCCGAAGCTATGGCTACACCTTC.

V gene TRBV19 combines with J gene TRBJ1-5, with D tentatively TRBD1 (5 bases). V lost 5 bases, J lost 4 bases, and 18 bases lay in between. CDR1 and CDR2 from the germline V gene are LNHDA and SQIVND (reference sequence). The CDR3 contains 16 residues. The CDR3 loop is CASSSVTWGGNQPQHF. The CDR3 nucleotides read TGTGCCAGTAGTTCTGTTACGTGGGGGGGGAATCAGCCCCAGCATTTT.